A selection of T cell receptor beta chains follows, all from one sample in a study of OX40 agonist ivuxolimab in advanced cancers. Data came from immunoSEQ multiplex PCR; TCRdb stores just in-frame clones and leaves some out. The sample includes fewer than 60,000 clones, 75% to 90% of them seen just once. Here the sequenced sample was CD4+ or CD8+ T cells sorted from blood, taken in a trial of the OX40 agonist ivuxolimab. The receptors shown here come from an adult with an advanced solid tumor such as melanoma, head and neck, liver or kidney cancer. Each CDR3 is given with its conserved first and last residue. Fields, in order: J gene, D gene, clone size, V gene, CDR3 DNA, CDR3 protein. D genes are given only for firm matches. Only some rows state a clone size, as once, few, many or a class for expanded clones.

J gene: TRBJ2-7
D gene: NA
clone size: few
V gene: TRBV7-2
CDR3 DNA: TGTGCCAGCAGCTTTGTCGGTTACTACGAGCAGTACTTC
CDR3 protein: CASSFVGYYEQYF

J gene: TRBJ2-6
D gene: NA
clone size: NA
V gene: TRBV28
CDR3 DNA: TGTGCCAGCAGTACTGATGTTAGGGGCTCTGGGGCCAACGTCCTGACTTTC
CDR3 protein: CASSTDVRGSGANVLTF

J gene: TRBJ2-3
D gene: TRBD2
clone size: NA
V gene: TRBV7-9
CDR3 DNA: TGTGCCAGCAGCTTAGGGACTAGCGGGAGGCTTAGCACAGATACGCAGTATTTT
CDR3 protein: CASSLGTSGRLSTDTQYF

J gene: TRBJ1-3
D gene: NA
clone size: NA
V gene: TRBV30
CDR3 DNA: TGTGCCTGGAGCGTCAGAGGGTCTGGAAACACCATATATTTT
CDR3 protein: CAWSVRGSGNTIYF

J gene: TRBJ1-1
D gene: NA
clone size: NA
V gene: TRBV5-1
CDR3 DNA: TGCGCCAGCAGCTTGGCAAGGGACGGTGAAGCTTTCTTT
CDR3 protein: CASSLARDGEAFF

J gene: TRBJ2-7
D gene: NA
clone size: once
V gene: TRBV28
CDR3 DNA: TGTGCCAGCAGTTTGCGGCAGACCCACGAGCAGTACTTC
CDR3 protein: CASSLRQTHEQYF

J gene: TRBJ2-2
D gene: NA
clone size: NA
V gene: TRBV5-1
CDR3 DNA: TGCGCCAGCAGCTTCCTTGACACCGGGGAGCTGTTTTTT
CDR3 protein: CASSFLDTGELFF

J gene: TRBJ2-7
D gene: NA
clone size: NA
V gene: TRBV27
CDR3 DNA: TGTGCCAGCAGTCAATTCCGGGGCGAGCAGTACTTC
CDR3 protein: CASSQFRGEQYF

J gene: TRBJ1-2
D gene: NA
clone size: NA
V gene: TRBV6-5
CDR3 DNA: TGTGCCAGCACCAAGGGGGTTGGTGGCTACACCTTC
CDR3 protein: CASTKGVGGYTF

J gene: TRBJ1-1
D gene: NA
clone size: NA
V gene: TRBV27
CDR3 DNA: TGTGCCAGCAGTTTTGGGGGCCAGGGGAGCACTGAAGCTTTCTTT
CDR3 protein: CASSFGGQGSTEAFF

J gene: TRBJ1-5
D gene: TRBD1
clone size: NA
V gene: TRBV4-2
CDR3 DNA: TGTGCCAGCAGCCAAGTTCAGGGGGCGTTTGATCAGCCCCAGCATTTT
CDR3 protein: CASSQVQGAFDQPQHF

J gene: TRBJ1-1
D gene: NA
clone size: NA
V gene: TRBV5-1
CDR3 DNA: TGCGCCAGCAGCTTGGGGAGGGGCAGGGATGAAGCTTTCTTT
CDR3 protein: CASSLGRGRDEAFF

J gene: TRBJ2-5
D gene: TRBD2
clone size: NA
V gene: TRBV6-1
CDR3 DNA: TGTGCCAGCAGTGACTGGACTAGCGGGAGGAATGGCGAGACCCAGTACTTC
CDR3 protein: CASSDWTSGRNGETQYF

J gene: TRBJ2-1
D gene: NA
clone size: NA
V gene: TRBV28
CDR3 DNA: TGTGCCAGCCAAGATAGGGGTGAGCAGTTCTTC
CDR3 protein: CASQDRGEQFF

J gene: TRBJ2-1
D gene: NA
clone size: NA
V gene: TRBV5-6
CDR3 DNA: TGTGCCAGCAGCCGCCGGGATCGAGCTAACAATGAGCAGTTCTTC
CDR3 protein: CASSRRDRANNEQFF

J gene: TRBJ2-6
D gene: NA
clone size: NA
V gene: TRBV29-1
CDR3 DNA: TGCAGCGCCCACCAGTTCTCTGGGGCCAACGTCCTGACTTTC
CDR3 protein: CSAHQFSGANVLTF

J gene: TRBJ1-5
D gene: TRBD1
clone size: NA
V gene: TRBV5-6
CDR3 DNA: TGTGCCAGCAGCTCGCTGACAGGGAATGGCAATCAGCCCCAGCATTTT
CDR3 protein: CASSSLTGNGNQPQHF

J gene: TRBJ1-1
D gene: TRBD1
clone size: NA
V gene: TRBV7-8
CDR3 DNA: TGTGCCAGCAGCTCGGACAGGGGGCTTACTAGGGGCACTGAAGCTTTCTTT
CDR3 protein: CASSSDRGLTRGTEAFF

J gene: TRBJ1-4
D gene: NA
clone size: NA
V gene: TRBV19
CDR3 DNA: TGTGCCAGCTCTTATCTCCCGGCCGGGCGTAGTGAAAAACTGTTTTTT
CDR3 protein: CASSYLPAGRSEKLFF

J gene: TRBJ1-1
D gene: NA
clone size: NA
V gene: TRBV6-1
CDR3 DNA: TGTGCCAGCAGTGAAGAACGAAAACGGTCTAACACTGAAGCTTTCTTT
CDR3 protein: CASSEERKRSNTEAFF

J gene: TRBJ2-1
D gene: NA
clone size: NA
V gene: TRBV2
CDR3 DNA: TGTGCCAGCACCAAAATCAATGAGCAGTTCTTC
CDR3 protein: CASTKINEQFF

J gene: TRBJ2-7
D gene: NA
clone size: NA
V gene: TRBV10-1
CDR3 DNA: TGCGCCAGCAGTGGCGGATACGAGCAGTACTTC
CDR3 protein: CASSGGYEQYF

J gene: TRBJ2-3
D gene: NA
clone size: NA
V gene: TRBV11-2
CDR3 DNA: TGTGCCAGCAGCGCCGGGACGGATACGCAGTATTTT
CDR3 protein: CASSAGTDTQYF

J gene: TRBJ2-1
D gene: NA
clone size: NA
V gene: TRBV2
CDR3 DNA: TGTGCCAGCAGAGTGGACAGTTCCTACAATGAGCAGTTCTTC
CDR3 protein: CASRVDSSYNEQFF

J gene: TRBJ2-1
D gene: TRBD2
clone size: NA
V gene: TRBV18
CDR3 DNA: TGTGCCAGCTCACCGCTAGCGGGAGCGTCCCTTGAGCAGTTCTTC
CDR3 protein: CASSPLAGASLEQFF